These T cell receptor beta chains were read from a single sample in a study of blood T cell dynamics during melanoma immunotherapy. The data were produced by immunoSEQ multiplex PCR, yet TCRdb's version contains in-frame clones alone and is incomplete. Altogether approximately 15,000 clones are present, approximately 86% being singletons, with the ten largest covering approximately 4.4%. The sample here was blood, taken from a patient treated with checkpoint blockade. The receptors come from a human donor with melanoma. The CDR3 runs from the conserved cysteine through the conserved F or W. Fields, in order: V gene, clone size, D gene, J gene, CDR3 protein, CDR3 DNA. The D gene is left open where the match is weak. Not every row has a clone size; where given, it reads once, few, many or a size class.

TRBV5-1,-,-,TRBJ2-5,CASSYSGTGGETQYF,TGCGCCAGCAGCTATTCGGGTACAGGTGGAGAGACCCAGTACTTC
TRBV28,-,-,TRBJ1-1,CASRAPTGTNTEAFF,TGTGCCAGCAGAGCACCGACCGGGACGAACACTGAAGCTTTCTTT
TRBV19,few,-,TRBJ1-6,CASTSGDLLNSPLHF,TGTGCCAGTACCTCCGGGGATCTATTGAATTCACCCCTCCACTTT
TRBV7-3,-,TRBD2,TRBJ2-3,CASSSRLAGATDTQYF,TGTGCCAGCAGCTCCCGACTAGCGGGGGCCACGGATACGCAGTATTTT
TRBV7-2,-,-,TRBJ2-7,CASSLAGTTYEQYF,TGTGCCAGCAGCTTAGCGGGCACAACCTACGAGCAGTACTTC
TRBV7-3,few,-,TRBJ2-2,CASSPDNTGELFF,TGTGCCAGCAGCCCGGATAACACCGGGGAGCTGTTTTTT
TRBV11-2,-,-,TRBJ1-2,CASSWTVNYGYTF,TGTGCCAGCAGCTGGACAGTTAACTATGGCTACACCTTC
TRBV4-2,few,TRBD1,TRBJ1-2,CASSQDLGDRVGYTF,TGTGCCAGCAGCCAAGATCTGGGGGACAGGGTTGGCTACACCTTC
TRBV19,-,TRBD2,TRBJ2-6,CATSGGDGANVLTF,TGTGCCACCAGCGGGGGGGATGGGGCCAACGTCCTGACTTTC
TRBV5-1,-,-,TRBJ2-6,CASSLAGGQISGANVLTF,TGCGCCAGCAGCTTGGCCGGGGGACAGATCTCTGGGGCCAACGTCCTGACTTTC
TRBV27,-,TRBD1,TRBJ2-1,CASNTGQSYNEQFF,TGTGCCAGCAATACGGGACAGTCCTACAATGAGCAGTTCTTC
TRBV5-1,-,TRBD1,TRBJ1-1,CASSLQGDTEAFF,TGCGCCAGCAGCTTGCAGGGGGACACTGAAGCTTTCTTT
TRBV15,once,-,TRBJ2-7,CATSRDRAKGEEQYF,TGTGCCACCAGCAGAGACAGGGCCAAAGGGGAGGAGCAGTACTTC
TRBV4-1,-,TRBD1,TRBJ1-5,CASSDRGTGNQPQHF,TGCGCCAGCAGTGACAGGGGGACTGGCAATCAGCCCCAGCATTTT
TRBV23-1,once,TRBD1,TRBJ2-7,CASSQSDRDRVYEQYF,TGCGCCAGCAGTCAATCGGATCGGGACAGGGTATACGAGCAGTACTTC
TRBV6-5,-,TRBD1,TRBJ1-2,CASSYSGATGNYGYTF,TGTGCCAGCAGTTACTCAGGCGCGACAGGGAACTATGGCTACACCTTC
TRBV7-3,-,-,TRBJ2-3,CASSLTIADTDTQYF,TGTGCCAGCAGCTTAACCATAGCGGACACAGATACGCAGTATTTT
TRBV6-5,-,-,TRBJ1-1,CASFSWGNTEAFF,TGTGCCAGCTTTTCGTGGGGCAACACTGAAGCTTTCTTT
TRBV7-9,few,TRBD2,TRBJ2-2,CASSLVAGGSTGELFF,TGTGCCAGCAGCTTAGTAGCGGGAGGGAGCACCGGGGAGCTGTTTTTT
TRBV19,few,TRBD1,TRBJ1-2,CATNGQGAYGYTF,TGTGCCACCAACGGACAGGGGGCCTATGGCTACACCTTC
TRBV10-3,-,-,TRBJ2-2,CAISDQRSSTGELFF,TGTGCCATCAGTGACCAGAGGAGTAGCACCGGGGAGCTGTTTTTT
TRBV30,few,TRBD1,TRBJ1-1,CAWSVLGTGKREAFF,TGTGCCTGGAGTGTTTTGGGGACAGGGAAACGCGAAGCTTTCTTT
TRBV5-1,-,TRBD2,TRBJ2-1,CASSGRVLAGPWSEQFF,TGCGCCAGCAGCGGGAGGGTACTAGCGGGTCCATGGAGTGAGCAGTTCTTC
TRBV10-2,-,-,TRBJ1-4,CAGGDRPGIRINEKLFF,TGCGCCGGTGGTGACAGACCAGGAATTCGGATTAATGAAAAACTGTTTTTT
TRBV29-1,-,-,TRBJ1-2,CSVEWNSYGYTF,TGCAGCGTTGAATGGAATAGCTATGGCTACACCTTC
TRBV7-2,-,-,TRBJ2-7,CASSLSDGSYEQYF,TGTGCCAGCAGCTTGTCGGACGGGTCCTACGAGCAGTACTTC
TRBV5-6,-,-,TRBJ2-2,CASSLIAVNTGELFF,TGTGCCAGCAGCCTGATTGCAGTGAACACCGGGGAGCTGTTTTTT
TRBV9,-,-,TRBJ1-5,CASSVSGGNQPQHF,TGTGCCAGCAGCGTATCGGGTGGCAATCAGCCCCAGCATTTT
TRBV19,-,-,TRBJ1-5,CASSITGDNQPQHF,TGTGCCAGTAGTATTACCGGGGACAATCAGCCCCAGCATTTT
TRBV19,once,-,TRBJ1-3,CASSRTVLAGNTIYF,TGTGCCAGTAGTAGGACAGTTCTTGCCGGAAACACCATATATTTT
TRBV2,-,-,TRBJ1-4,CASRAGVGRWPNEKLFF,TGTGCCAGCAGGGCGGGAGTGGGACGCTGGCCTAATGAAAAACTGTTTTTT
TRBV29-1,-,-,TRBJ2-3,CSVDRSDTQYF,TGCAGCGTTGATCGGTCAGATACGCAGTATTTT
TRBV4-2,-,TRBD2,TRBJ2-2,CASGTSGGLSGELFF,TGTGCCAGCGGAACTAGCGGGGGCCTCTCTGGGGAGCTGTTTTTT
TRBV5-4,-,TRBD2,TRBJ2-1,CASSGKTSGVLNEQFF,TGTGCCAGCAGCGGGAAGACTAGCGGGGTTCTCAATGAGCAGTTCTTC
TRBV19,-,-,TRBJ1-5,CASSWDIGSNQPQHF,TGTGCCAGTAGTTGGGACATCGGTAGCAATCAGCCCCAGCATTTT
TRBV5-1,-,-,TRBJ2-5,CASSPQGGRGETQYF,TGCGCCAGCAGCCCTCAAGGGGGGCGCGGAGAGACCCAGTACTTC
TRBV7-2,-,-,TRBJ1-6,CASSWTQNSPLHF,TGTGCCAGCAGTTGGACACAAAATTCACCCCTCCACTTT
TRBV6-9,once,TRBD1,TRBJ1-2,CASNYRGGFNYGYTF,TGTGCCAGTAATTACAGGGGAGGGTTTAACTATGGCTACACCTTC
TRBV5-1,once,-,TRBJ1-1,CASSLGLGIGNTEAFF,TGCGCCAGCAGCTTGGGTCTGGGGATAGGAAACACTGAAGCTTTCTTT
TRBV6-1,-,-,TRBJ2-7,CALGGEDEQYF,TGTGCGCTGGGCGGCGAGGACGAGCAGTACTTC
TRBV2,-,-,TRBJ2-3,CASTPLDASTDTQYF,TGTGCCAGCACCCCTCTTGATGCTAGCACAGATACGCAGTATTTT
TRBV10-3,-,-,TRBJ1-2,CAISEGGSRRGYTF,TGTGCCATCAGTGAGGGGGGCAGCCGACGGGGCTACACCTTC
TRBV7-9,-,TRBD1,TRBJ2-4,CASSALGQGDKNIQYF,TGTGCCAGCAGCGCCCTGGGACAGGGGGACAAAAACATTCAGTACTTC
TRBV7-2,-,TRBD2,TRBJ2-7,CASSSGTSGGQGEQYF,TGTGCCAGCAGCTCAGGGACTAGCGGGGGGCAGGGGGAGCAGTACTTC
TRBV2,-,TRBD1,TRBJ1-5,CASSERQGMNQPQHF,TGTGCCAGCAGTGAAAGACAGGGAATGAATCAGCCCCAGCATTTT
TRBV4-1,-,TRBD2,TRBJ2-2,CASSPTSGANTGELFF,TGCGCCAGCAGCCCGACTAGCGGGGCGAACACCGGGGAGCTGTTTTTT
TRBV7-9,-,TRBD1,TRBJ2-7,CASSTTGPEQYF,TGTGCCAGCAGCACGACAGGGCCCGAGCAGTACTTC
TRBV4-1,-,TRBD1,TRBJ2-7,CASSQDRGAGGSYEQYF,TGCGCCAGCAGCCAAGATCGTGGGGCAGGGGGCAGCTACGAGCAGTACTTC
TRBV27,-,-,TRBJ2-5,CASSLGQGQQETQYF,TGTGCCAGCAGTTTGGGGCAGGGGCAGCAAGAGACCCAGTACTTC
TRBV6-1,-,TRBD2,TRBJ2-2,CASSGTLRGRTNTGELFF,TGTGCCAGCAGTGGTACCCTGCGGGGGAGGACCAACACCGGGGAGCTGTTTTTT
TRBV18,-,TRBD1,TRBJ2-2,CASSPLGQGSVTGELFF,TGTGCCAGCTCACCACTTGGACAGGGTTCTGTCACCGGGGAGCTGTTTTTT
TRBV6-1,-,-,TRBJ2-1,CASRQEGVDEQFF,TGTGCCAGCAGACAGGAGGGTGTGGATGAGCAGTTCTTC
TRBV7-9,once,-,TRBJ1-1,CASSLVRGLNTEAFF,TGTGCCAGCAGCTTAGTAAGAGGGCTGAACACTGAAGCTTTCTTT
TRBV4-2,-,-,TRBJ2-3,CASSPGRGAADTQYF,TGTGCCAGCAGCCCGGGACGGGGGGCCGCAGATACGCAGTATTTT
TRBV5-8,-,TRBD2,TRBJ2-7,CASSWGLAGDGGSEQYF,TGTGCCAGCAGCTGGGGACTAGCGGGAGACGGTGGGAGCGAGCAGTACTTC
TRBV4-1,-,TRBD2,TRBJ2-1,CASSPDDQRGYNEQFF,TGCGCCAGCAGCCCCGACGACCAGCGGGGGTACAATGAGCAGTTCTTC
TRBV6-6,-,TRBD2,TRBJ2-3,CASTYGASGGTDTQYF,TGTGCCAGCACCTACGGGGCTAGCGGGGGAACAGATACGCAGTATTTT
TRBV6-5,-,TRBD2,TRBJ2-7,CASSYLASGGTYEQYF,TGTGCCAGCAGTTACCTGGCTAGCGGGGGAACCTACGAGCAGTACTTC
TRBV2,-,-,TRBJ2-2,CASSVEGRTGELFF,TGTGCCAGCAGTGTCGAGGGGCGAACCGGGGAGCTGTTTTTT